This T cell receptor beta chain was captured by sequencing in a study of shared clonotypes between healthy human individuals (dated by TCRdb to between 2020 and 2021). About the study as a whole: The cohort included a few men and two women between 18 and 49 years of age. To increase sequencing depth and limit assay-specific biases, different laboratories used diverse techniques to prepare libraries and sequence TCR repertoires. Each donor's leukapheresis produced roughly between roughly 0.94 and 9.5 billion PBMCs. The study deeply sequenced blood TCR repertoires of 5 or 6 healthy adults to estimate repertoire size and the extent of clonotype sharing between individuals. Per donor, three plates each were used for CD4 naive and CD4 memory, two for CD8 naive, and one for CD8 memory.

Worth noting for this clone: The antigen it recognizes is unknown. The record has no base qualities; no much larger clone is one base away. Other DNA sequences in the sample encode the same CDR3.

General findings and caveats noted by the study authors: Compared with non-shared clonotypes, clonotypes shared by all four sorted-subset donors had higher generation probabilities. The small number of donors limited the genetic and exposure-history diversity represented. Based on pairwise subsampling, the degree of clonotype sharing among donors was expected to be affected by sequencing depth. Sampling was restricted to blood, and TCR repertoires in tissue are likely to differ from TCR repertoires in blood. Even with the large sequencing depth, rarefaction of the sorted-subset datasets indicated that sequencing was incomplete. Estimated clonotype richness was generally larger for naive than for memory subsets. Sharing across a few donors was observed for approximately 5% of naive CD4, under 4% of naive CD8, roughly 2.4% of memory CD4, and around 0.42% of memory CD8 clonotypes.

Using the deep immunoSEQ assay, multiplex PCR amplified TCR CDR3 regions from genomic DNA. For each cell subset, the extracted genomic DNA was distributed evenly across all wells of several immunoSEQ 96-well plates, and each plate served as one replicate. For sorted subsets, about 200 ng genomic DNA, equal to 30,000 or so T cell genomes, was loaded into each replicate PCR. The purified libraries were quantified using a Qubit 3.0 fluorometer, sized with a Bioanalyzer 2100, and then quantified again using the KAPA Library Quantification kit. Every immunoSEQ 96-well plate was sequenced on a separate single-read 150-cycle Illumina NextSeq 550 flow cell. The paper's processing steps were these. Because the immunoSEQ output included only junctional sequences and no quality scores, the filtering could not be the same as the filtering used for full-length reads. Sequences were annotated with PyIR, a Python wrapper for IgBLAST v1.9, using IMGT germline references to assign V/J genes and CDR3. Reads were removed for weak V/J assignments (E-value above 1e-6), missing CDR3, stop codons, out-of-frame junctions, or ambiguous translated residues. V3J clonotypes were defined by identical inferred V gene, J gene, and CDR3 amino acid sequence. Percentage overlap between repertoires was computed as shared unique clonotypes divided by the size of the smaller repertoire. Richness of each repertoire was evaluated using RTK rarefaction, the Chao1 estimator, and Recon v2.1 estimates of unobserved clonotypes. Generation probabilities for all TCRbeta clonotypes obtained by the gDNA method from a handful of donors were computed using OLGA. In its TCRdb copy, this immuneACCESS table keeps in-frame sequences only and misses some clones. Where compared with another copy, unresolved V genes explain less than half of these, and the others have no known cause. V, J and clone size reflect that table, while D and trimming were determined from the DNA. This sample has 2 million to 2.5 million clones in its table, and roughly 95% of those were observed once. Jointly, the top ten make up around 0.13% of the sample.

There are 14 amino acids in the CDR3, from cysteine to phenylalanine inclusive. Here the CDR3 DNA is all that survives: 42 bases in frame from base 1. The germline V gene specifies SGDLS as CDR1 and YYNGEE as CDR2. V ends up 5 bases short and J 3 bases short, with an unmatched junction base count of 6. The donors were healthy, HIV-negative adults with no recently reported acute infections or vaccinations. Every donor was a Caucasian adult residing in Nashville, Tennessee, USA. CD4+ T cells were enriched by magnetic negative selection; naive cells were then positively selected on CD45RA, and the negative fraction formed the memory subset. After blood collection by leukapheresis, PBMCs were isolated using Ficoll-Histopaque density gradient centrifugation and then cryopreserved in the vapor phase of liquid nitrogen. Analytical flow cytometry was used to check the purity and quantity of every magnetically sorted T cell population. Each sorted fraction had its genomic DNA isolated and then quantified by UV absorbance on a Nanodrop 2000c.

The sequence was collected from a man in his late teens or twenties in good health. The sequencing sample was made of naive CD4+ T cells sorted from blood. In the paper's terms, the cell subset or site label means: CD45RA+ positively selected. The chain was built from TRBV9 and TRBJ1-1, with 8 bases aligning to TRBD1. This receptor carries the CDR3 CASSAGQGDTEAFF. The DNA reads TGTGCCAGCAGTGCCGGACAGGGAGACACTGAAGCTTTCTTT.